A single sample gave rise to the 9 T cell receptor beta chains below, sequenced in a study of CD8 T cells in ankylosing spondylitis. TCRdb used MiXCR to reprocess the 5' RACE reads, holding one entry per CDR3 protein. The repertoire consists of a few hundred thousand distinct CDR3 sequences, with roughly a tenth occurring once and the leading ten covering roughly a fifth. Sequencing used blood, either unsorted or a sorted T cell fraction (not recorded which). Receptors originate from a male donor with ankylosing spondylitis or in good health (not recorded which).

Worth noting for this clonotype: A much larger clone lies a single base off, so this may be a read error. The CDR3 protein is CASSFPAGGSYEQYF. DNA for the CDR3: TGTGCCAGCAGCTTCCCAGCGGGGGGGAGTTACGAGCAGTACTTC. The rearrangement links TRBV5-6 to TRBJ2-7, with 10 nucleotides matching TRBD2. The germline CDR1 and CDR2 sequences are SGHDT and YYEEEE. The CDR3 runs 15 residues. V was clipped by 2 bases and J by 4 bases; unmatched bases: 6.

This clonotype was seen many times. The gene calls are TRBV20-1 and TRBJ2-5, with 8 bases fitting TRBD2. CDR1 DFQATT and CDR2 SNEGSKA come from the germline V gene (reference sequence). CDR3 length: 16 amino acids. The V segment lost 2 bases and the J segment 5 bases; nucleotides outside the gene matches: 13. CDR3 sequence reads: CSARPRGLAVLETQYF. CDR3 sequence (DNA): TGCAGTGCTAGACCTCGTGGACTAGCAGTATTGGAGACCCAGTACTTC.

Ten or more counts support this clonotype. The V gene is TRBV5-1, the J gene TRBJ1-3; D is unresolved. Germline V CDR1 and CDR2: SGHRS, YFSETQ. Trimming removed 0 bases at V and 0 bases at J, with 10 bases between. The CDR3 length is 16 residues. CDR3 DNA sequence: TGCGCCAGCAGCTTGGAATTTGCAGACTCTGGAAACACCATATATTTT. This codes for CASSLEFADSGNTIYF.

The chain uses TRBV15 and TRBJ2-1, with 7 bases matching TRBD1. This CDR3 spans 16 amino acids. The V gene's germline CDR1 is LNHNV and CDR2 YYDKDF (reference sequence). Trimming cost V 3 bases and J 8 bases; bases outside gene matches: 13. The CDR3 spells CATSRSGTDFRDEQFF. DNA of the CDR3: TGTGCCACCAGCAGGTCCGGGACAGATTTTCGGGATGAGCAGTTCTTC.

This clonotype was observed a handful of times. V and J are TRBV3-1 and TRBJ2-1; 11 positions match TRBD2. Germline loops: CDR1 LGHDT, CDR2 YNNKEL (reference sequence). The CDR3 is 17 residues long. Trimming cost V 6 bases and J 5 bases; bases outside gene matches: 12. This chain's CDR3 is CASRPTFSGGADNEQFF. The CDR3 DNA reads TGTGCCAGCAGACCCACCTTTAGCGGGGGGGCCGACAATGAGCAGTTCTTC.

This clonotype showed up many times. This sequence joins TRBV20-1 and TRBJ2-3, with D perhaps TRBD1 or TRBD2 (5 bases each). The CDR3 loop spans 14 amino acids. V was trimmed by 3 bases and J by 4 bases, leaving 14 bases between them. In germline, CDR1 is DFQATT, CDR2 SNEGSKA (reference sequence). CDR3 protein: CSARWGTPPDTQYF. CDR3 nucleotides: TGCAGTGCTAGGTGGGGGACCCCTCCAGATACGCAGTATTTT.

This clonotype was counted a few times. The chain combines TRBV20-1 with TRBJ2-2; 7 bases are shared with TRBD2. Germline CDR1 reads DFQATT; CDR2 reads SNEGSKA (reference sequence). The CDR3 is 18 residues long. The V gene end was trimmed by 1 base and the J gene end by 0 bases; junction bases not matched to a gene: 11. The CDR3 reads CSARGGRGSLANTGELFF. In DNA, the CDR3 is TGCAGTGCTAGAGGGGGGAGGGGTAGCCTCGCGAACACCGGGGAGCTGTTTTTT.

The CDR3 sequence: CASSEAGGFCYNEQFF. The CDR3, as DNA: TGCGCCAGCAGCGAGGCAGGGGGCTTTTGCTACAATGAGCAGTTCTTC. This sequence joins TRBV5-1 and TRBJ2-1; 8 bases are a match to TRBD1. CDR1 SGHRS and CDR2 YFSETQ come from the germline V gene. This CDR3 region has 16 residues. V was clipped by 4 bases and J by 3 bases; unmatched bases: 9.

At least ten counts were recorded for this clonotype. J is TRBJ2-3 and V is TRBV20-1; 7 nucleotides align to TRBD1. Germline V gives CDR1 DFQATT, CDR2 SNEGSKA (reference sequence). V lost 3 bases to trimming and J lost 1 base; unmatched junction nucleotides: 7. This CDR3 has 15 amino acids. The CDR3 spells CSASPFDRGTDTQYF. In DNA form, the CDR3 reads TGCAGTGCTAGTCCCTTTGACAGGGGCACAGATACGCAGTATTTT.